One sample yielded the 26 T cell receptor beta chains listed below, sequenced in a study of T cell clonotyping in hematopoietic cell transplantation. The time point: recipient sample about 28 days before transplant, after cytoreduction. Only in-frame clones appear in the TCRdb table, and some are missing; sequencing was by immunoSEQ multiplex PCR. The sample lists roughly 30,000 clones, just over 90% occurring once. The material was peripheral blood mononuclear cells, obtained before stem cell transplant. The receptor source for this set is a man in his fifties with acute myeloid leukemia. Some clones in this sample may be carry-over from other donors' samples.

V and J are TRBV19 and TRBJ2-5; TRBD2 matches at 9 bases. Germline V gene sequence: CDR1 LNHDA, CDR2 SQIVND (reference sequence). The J segment lost 7 bases and the V segment lost 7 bases, leaving 10 bases of the junction unmatched. This CDR3 comprises 14 residues. In DNA, the CDR3 is TGTGCCAGTACCCCAGGTGGTAGCGGGAGGACCCAGTACTTC. Protein: CASTPGGSGRTQYF.

This chain connects TRBV7-2 to TRBJ2-1; D gene unclear. The V gene's germline CDR1 is SGHTA and CDR2 FQGNSA. CDR3 length equals 12 residues. The germline V and J ends were trimmed by 4 bases and 4 bases, with 5 bases remaining between them. CDR3 bases: TGTGCCAGCAGCTCGCGGTACAATGAGCAGTTCTTC. As protein: CASSSRYNEQFF.

The gene calls are TRBV27 and TRBJ1-3; TRBD1 might be the D (5 bases). Per the germline V gene, CDR1 is MNHEY and CDR2 is SMNVEV (reference sequence). CDR3 length: 15 residues. The V end lost 2 bases, the J end lost 4 bases, and 12 bases lay between the germline ends. The CDR3, as DNA: TGTGCCAGCAGTTTAAGCAGGGCCCCCGGAAACACCATATATTTT. Residues: CASSLSRAPGNTIYF.

The chain employs TRBV6-1 and TRBJ1-5; 10 nucleotides line up with TRBD1. V shed 2 bases, J shed 7 bases, and the junction held 8 bases outside the gene matches. The CDR3 runs 16 residues. The V gene's germline CDR1 is MNHNS and CDR2 SASEGT. CDR3 sequence: CASSEMDRGLGQPQHF. The CDR3 nucleotides read TGTGCCAGCAGTGAAATGGACAGGGGGTTGGGGCAGCCCCAGCATTTT.

The chain couples TRBV14 to TRBJ2-1, with 11 bases lining up with TRBD2. This CDR3 is 18 amino acids long. Germline V gene data show CDR1 as SGHDN and CDR2 as FVKESK. Trimming at V came to 3 bases and at J to 2 bases, leaving 9 bases not matched to a gene. CDR3 amino acids: CASSQGGTSGLTYNEQFF. Here the CDR3 DNA reads TGTGCCAGCAGCCAGGGTGGGACTAGCGGTTTGACCTACAATGAGCAGTTCTTC. Supplemented by reference TRBV14 and TRBJ2-1, the full variable domain reads EAGVTQFPSHSVIEKGQTVTLRCDPISGHDNLYWYRRVMGKEIKFLLHFVKESKQDESGMPNNRFLAERTGGTYSTLKVQPAELEDSGVYFCASSQGGTSGLTYNEQFFGPGTRLTVL.

This clone was detected only once. The V call is TRBV5-6, the J call TRBJ1-1; tentative D call: TRBD1 (5 bases). V was pared by 0 bases and J by 7 bases, with 13 bases between. The CDR3 has 14 amino acids. Germline assignment: CDR1 SGHDT and CDR2 YYEEEE. This chain's CDR3 is CASSLARRGIEAFF. As DNA, the CDR3 is TGTGCCAGCAGCTTGGCCAGGCGGGGCATTGAAGCTTTCTTT.

V is TRBV21-1 and J is TRBJ1-5; TRBD1, the table's D call, lacks a check against the DNA. TRBV21-1 is listed as a pseudogene. CDR3 length equals 13 residues. CDR3 coding DNA: TGTGCCAGCAGCCACGGGACAATCCAGCCCCAGCATTTT. Translated: CASSHGTIQPQHF.

The chain links TRBV5-8 to TRBJ2-6, with 7 bases identical to TRBD1. CDR1 SGHTS and CDR2 YDEGEE come from the germline V gene. V trimming: 0 bases; J trimming: 2 bases; junction bases outside the gene matches: 5. This CDR3 contains 17 residues. CDR3 bases: TGTGCCAGCAGCTTGGAGTCAGGGGGAGCTGGGGCCAACGTCCTGACTTTC. This encodes CASSLESGGAGANVLTF.

This clone showed up just once. The rearrangement joins TRBV5-1 to TRBJ2-5; TRBD1 aligns across 8 bases. The closer fit of TRBJ2-7 to the DNA end suggests the J call may be wrong. The CDR3 is 15 residues long. Germline V CDR1 and CDR2: SGHRS, YFSETQ. CDR3: CASSLAGQVSYEQYF. In nucleotides, the CDR3 is TGCGCCAGCAGCTTGGCGGGACAGGTTTCCTACGAGCAGTACTTC.

The chain uses TRBV19 and TRBJ2-3, with a possible D match to TRBD2 (5 bases). The CDR3 contains 16 residues. V gave up 4 bases and J gave up 2 bases, with 16 bases separating them. In germline, CDR1 is LNHDA, CDR2 SQIVND (reference sequence). The CDR3 here is CASSSVRGAPTDTQYF. CDR3 sequence (DNA): TGTGCCAGTAGTAGTGTTCGGGGAGCTCCCACAGATACGCAGTATTTT.

The chain employs TRBV23-1 and TRBJ2-7, with no clear D. Being an ORF, TRBV23-1 has a function that is uncertain. The CDR3 runs 14 residues. V lost 0 bases and J lost 4, with 10 bases in between. The CDR3 DNA sequence: TGCGCCAGCAGTCAATCCCCAGGCCCGTACGAGCAGTACTTC. Protein: CASSQSPGPYEQYF.

The gene calls are TRBV9 and TRBJ2-2; maybe TRBD2 (6 bases). Germline V gene data show CDR1 as SGDLS and CDR2 as YYNGEE. This CDR3 has 17 residues. V was trimmed by 4 bases and J by 1 base, leaving 17 bases between them. The CDR3 DNA reads as TGTGCCAGCAGCCCCGCCTGGAACGGGAGGAACACCGGGGAGCTGTTTTTT. Amino acids: CASSPAWNGRNTGELFF.

The rearrangement uses TRBV30 and TRBJ1-6, with 8 bases identical to TRBD1. The CDR3 has 15 residues. After removal of 0 bases from V and 7 bases from J, the junction contained 5 bases not matched to a gene. Germline values: CDR1 GTSNPN, CDR2 SVGIG (reference sequence). The CDR3 spells CAWSVRGQGNSPLHF. The CDR3 DNA reads TGTGCCTGGAGTGTACGTGGACAGGGCAATTCACCCCTCCACTTT.

J is TRBJ2-2 and V is TRBV5-6, with D possibly called TRBD1 or TRBD2 (6 bases each). There are 17 residues in the CDR3. V shed 4 bases and J shed 3 bases, with 19 bases lying between them. Germline CDR1 is SGHDT and CDR2 is YYEEEE. The CDR3 region has the DNA TGTGCCAGCAGCCCATGGGGGGCAGGGGCATACACCGGGGAGCTGTTTTTT. This sequence encodes CASSPWGAGAYTGELFF. Full variable domain (rest looked up from reference TRBV5-6 and TRBJ2-2): DAGVTQSPTHLIKTRGQQVTLRCSPKSGHDTVSWYQQALGQGPQFIFQYYEEEERQRGNFPDRFSGHQFPNYSSELNVNALLLGDSALYLCASSPWGAGAYTGELFFGEGSRLTVL.

This clone was observed a single time. The gene calls are TRBV6-1 and TRBJ1-4; no clear D. V shed 5 bases and J shed 0 bases, with 10 bases lying between them. The CDR3 contains 15 residues. Germline CDR1 is MNHNS and CDR2 is SASEGT. This CDR3 is CASSSLFATNEKLFF. In DNA form, the CDR3 reads TGTGCCAGCAGTTCCTTATTTGCAACTAATGAAAAACTGTTTTTT.

V gene TRBV28 combines with J gene TRBJ2-2; 10 nucleotides match TRBD1. V lost 6 bases, J lost 6 bases, and 10 bases stayed unmatched. CDR3 length: 16 residues. In germline, CDR1 is MDHEN, CDR2 SYDVKM. The CDR3, as DNA: TGTGCCAGCAGCGAGACAGGGGGCGTTTTGGCCGGGGAGCTGTTTTTT. This translates into CASSETGGVLAGELFF.

The chain has TRBV7-2 and TRBJ1-2; a possible D gene is TRBD1 (5 bases). The V gene's germline CDR1 is SGHTA and CDR2 FQGNSA. The V and J ends lost 3 bases and 5 bases respectively, with 16 bases between them. The CDR3 totals 15 residues. The CDR3 region is CASSLSTAREYGYTF. The CDR3 DNA follows: TGTGCCAGCAGCTTGTCGACAGCCAGGGAATATGGCTACACCTTC.

V and J are TRBV30 and TRBJ2-5, with a possible D match to TRBD2 (5 bases). The length of the CDR3 is 13 residues. Germline V lookup: CDR1 GTSNPN, CDR2 SVGIG (reference sequence). V was cut by 1 base and J by 4 bases, with 10 bases left in between. This CDR3 is CAWSEDSRETQYF. Written as DNA, the CDR3 is TGTGCCTGGAGTGAGGACTCACGAGAGACCCAGTACTTC.

A single count supports this clone. The chain combines TRBV19 with TRBJ1-1, with D unresolved. Germline CDR1 is LNHDA and CDR2 is SQIVND (reference sequence). CDR3 length: 13 residues. V was trimmed by 6 bases and J by 3 bases, leaving 11 bases between them. CDR3 loop: CASRSRSDTEAFF. Written as DNA, the CDR3 is TGTGCCAGTAGATCGCGTTCGGACACTGAAGCTTTCTTT.

This clone occurred once. Here the CDR3 DNA reads TGCGCCAGCAGCTTGGCGGCGGGGGATACGCAGTATTTT. Translation: CASSLAAGDTQYF. The chain carries TRBV5-1 and TRBJ2-3; the D gene is possibly TRBD2 (6 bases). The CDR3 is made up of 13 amino acids. Germline lookup yields CDR1 SGHRS and CDR2 YFSETQ. The V and J ends lost 0 bases and 6 bases respectively, with 8 bases between them.

This sequence joins TRBV6-1 and TRBJ1-3; D possibly corresponds to TRBD1 (5 bases). Germline CDR1 reads MNHNS; CDR2 reads SASEGT. The V end lost 4 bases, the J end lost 5 bases, and 9 bases lay between the germline ends. The CDR3 has 13 residues. CDR3 amino acids: CASSGQMRNTIYF. The CDR3, as DNA: TGTGCCAGCAGTGGACAGATGCGAAACACCATATATTTT.

J is TRBJ2-3 and V is TRBV7-3, with 16 positions matching TRBD2. Trimming took 5 bases from V and 4 from J; bases not matched to a gene: 3. Germline V gene data show CDR1 as SGHTA and CDR2 as FQGTGA. This CDR3 spans 16 amino acids. CDR3 coding DNA: TGTGCCAGCAGCCAAGGGACTAGCGGGGGGGCAGATACGCAGTATTTT. This translates into CASSQGTSGGADTQYF.

The CDR3 here is CASSLDPYTDTQYF. In DNA form, the CDR3 reads TGTGCCAGCAGCTTGGACCCTTACACAGATACGCAGTATTTT. The J gene is TRBJ2-3, the V gene TRBV5-4; D call uncertain. Germline CDR1 is SGHNT and CDR2 is YYREEE (reference sequence). The V gene lost 0 bases and the J gene lost 2 bases, with 7 bases spanning the gap. This CDR3 is 14 amino acids long.

V is TRBV5-6 and J is TRBJ1-2; D unclear. The V and J ends lost 0 bases and 0 bases respectively, with 15 bases between them. Germline CDR1 and CDR2: SGHDT and YYEEEE. The CDR3 totals 17 residues. The CDR3 DNA follows: TGTGCCAGCAGCTTGGCCGGGAACGACGAAGCTAACTATGGCTACACCTTC. Its protein is CASSLAGNDEANYGYTF.

The gene calls are TRBV2 and TRBJ2-2; the D gene is possibly TRBD2 (6 bases). V dropped 11 bases and J dropped 4 bases, with 11 bases sitting between them. Per germline, CDR1 SNHLY and CDR2 FYNNEI. The CDR3 sequence is 12 residues long. The DNA for the CDR3 is TGTGCCGTCTCTAGCGTCACCGGGGAGCTGTTTTTT. Translated: CAVSSVTGELFF.

The DNA of the CDR3 is TGTGCCAGCCGGGACGGGCCCCAAGAGACCCAGTACTTC. It codes for CASRDGPQETQYF. The chain employs TRBV9 and TRBJ2-5; D may correspond to TRBD1 or TRBD2 (5 bases each). The CDR3 spans 13 residues. Per germline, CDR1 SGDLS and CDR2 YYNGEE. V lost 7 bases and J lost 1, with 11 bases in between.